The rows below give T cell receptor beta chains drawn from one sample of a study of OX40 agonist ivuxolimab in advanced cancers. Using immunoSEQ multiplex PCR, the repertoire was profiled, and TCRdb retains in-frame clones only, with some absent. This table holds under 90,000 clones, around 85% found once. Sample: CD4+ or CD8+ T cells sorted from blood, taken in a trial of the OX40 agonist ivuxolimab. The receptor set was obtained from an adult with an advanced solid tumor such as melanoma, head and neck, liver or kidney cancer. CDR3s include the opening cysteine and the closing phenylalanine or tryptophan. A D gene is named only where the DNA matches it firmly. A row's size may be missing; if present it is once, few, many or a size class.

v_gene: TRBV7-9; d_gene: TRBD1; j_gene: TRBJ2-5; abundance: .; CDR3nt: TGTGCCAGCAGCGCAGACAGGGTTGGGACCCAGTACTTC; CDR3aa: CASSADRVGTQYF
v_gene: TRBV4-3; d_gene: .; j_gene: TRBJ1-2; abundance: .; CDR3nt: TGCGCCAGCAGCCCTCGGACAGAGGGCTTGGTATACTATGGCTACACCTTC; CDR3aa: CASSPRTEGLVYYGYTF
v_gene: TRBV5-1; d_gene: .; j_gene: TRBJ1-4; abundance: .; CDR3nt: TGCGCCAGCACCCCCGGCAGTGCAACTAATGAAAAACTGTTTTTT; CDR3aa: CASTPGSATNEKLFF
v_gene: TRBV4-3; d_gene: .; j_gene: TRBJ2-1; abundance: .; CDR3nt: TGCGCCAGCAGCCGGCATGGAGGGAGCGTGCCTGAGCAGTTCTTC; CDR3aa: CASSRHGGSVPEQFF
v_gene: TRBV7-2; d_gene: .; j_gene: TRBJ1-1; abundance: once; CDR3nt: TGTGCCAGCAGAACCAAAGGACAGCTGAACACTGAAGCTTTCTTT; CDR3aa: CASRTKGQLNTEAFF
v_gene: TRBV19; d_gene: .; j_gene: TRBJ2-2; abundance: .; CDR3nt: TGTGCCAGTAGATACACAGACACCGGGGAGCTGTTTTTT; CDR3aa: CASRYTDTGELFF
v_gene: TRBV6-1; d_gene: .; j_gene: TRBJ1-5; abundance: few; CDR3nt: TGTGCCAGCAAGCAGCAGGGACGGTTGTTAGGCCCCCAGCATTTT; CDR3aa: CASKQQGRLLGPQHF
v_gene: TRBV5-1; d_gene: TRBD2; j_gene: TRBJ2-3; abundance: once; CDR3nt: TGCGCCAGCAGCTTGGGACTAGCGGGAGTGGTGACAGATACGCAGTATTTT; CDR3aa: CASSLGLAGVVTDTQYF
v_gene: TRBV4-1; d_gene: .; j_gene: TRBJ1-2; abundance: .; CDR3nt: TGCGCCAGCAGCCAGCCTCTGATCGCGGGGGGCTACACCTTC; CDR3aa: CASSQPLIAGGYTF
v_gene: TRBV7-9; d_gene: .; j_gene: TRBJ1-1; abundance: .; CDR3nt: TGTGCCAGCAGCTTAGGGTTGGGAGACACTGAAGCTTTCTTT; CDR3aa: CASSLGLGDTEAFF
v_gene: TRBV11-3; d_gene: .; j_gene: TRBJ2-7; abundance: once; CDR3nt: TGTGCCAGCAGCCCCGGGAGATCCTACGAGCAGTACTTC; CDR3aa: CASSPGRSYEQYF
v_gene: TRBV5-1; d_gene: TRBD2; j_gene: TRBJ2-5; abundance: .; CDR3nt: TGCGCCAGCAGCGTCTCCGCGGGAGGGGAGACCCAGTACTTC; CDR3aa: CASSVSAGGETQYF
v_gene: TRBV18; d_gene: .; j_gene: TRBJ2-3; abundance: .; CDR3nt: TGTGCCAGCTCACCACCGCGGGGACAGAGATTTAGCACAGATACGCAGTATTTT; CDR3aa: CASSPPRGQRFSTDTQYF
v_gene: TRBV5-1; d_gene: .; j_gene: TRBJ1-6; abundance: once; CDR3nt: TGCGCCAGCAGCCCCGAGGGAAATTCACCCCTCCACTTT; CDR3aa: CASSPEGNSPLHF
v_gene: TRBV27; d_gene: .; j_gene: TRBJ1-2; abundance: .; CDR3nt: TGTGCCAGCAGGGGCACCTCTAACTATGGCTACACCTTC; CDR3aa: CASRGTSNYGYTF
v_gene: TRBV7-3; d_gene: .; j_gene: TRBJ1-5; abundance: .; CDR3nt: TGTGCCAGCAGCTTATCCAGAAATCAGCCCCAGCATTTT; CDR3aa: CASSLSRNQPQHF
v_gene: TRBV25-1; d_gene: .; j_gene: TRBJ2-7; abundance: .; CDR3nt: TGTGCCAGCAGGGATGGTGGCCTCTACGAGCAGTACTTC; CDR3aa: CASRDGGLYEQYF
v_gene: TRBV18; d_gene: .; j_gene: TRBJ2-2; abundance: .; CDR3nt: TGTGCCAGCTCACCAGGGACACAAAGGCCCGGGGAGCTGTTTTTT; CDR3aa: CASSPGTQRPGELFF
v_gene: TRBV18; d_gene: .; j_gene: TRBJ2-5; abundance: .; CDR3nt: TGTGCCAGCTCACCCGGTCGGGAGACCCAGTACTTC; CDR3aa: CASSPGRETQYF
v_gene: TRBV5-1; d_gene: TRBD1; j_gene: TRBJ2-1; abundance: .; CDR3nt: TGCGCCAGCAGCTACAACAGGGGTTCGAACAATGAGCAGTTCTTC; CDR3aa: CASSYNRGSNNEQFF
v_gene: TRBV7-2; d_gene: .; j_gene: TRBJ1-2; abundance: .; CDR3nt: TGTGCCGGCAGCCTCAGGGCAGCCTATGGCTACACCTTC; CDR3aa: CAGSLRAAYGYTF
v_gene: TRBV25-1; d_gene: .; j_gene: TRBJ2-4; abundance: once; CDR3nt: TGTGCCAGCAGTTCCTGGGGGGCGGTAGCCAAAAACATTCAGTACTTC; CDR3aa: CASSSWGAVAKNIQYF